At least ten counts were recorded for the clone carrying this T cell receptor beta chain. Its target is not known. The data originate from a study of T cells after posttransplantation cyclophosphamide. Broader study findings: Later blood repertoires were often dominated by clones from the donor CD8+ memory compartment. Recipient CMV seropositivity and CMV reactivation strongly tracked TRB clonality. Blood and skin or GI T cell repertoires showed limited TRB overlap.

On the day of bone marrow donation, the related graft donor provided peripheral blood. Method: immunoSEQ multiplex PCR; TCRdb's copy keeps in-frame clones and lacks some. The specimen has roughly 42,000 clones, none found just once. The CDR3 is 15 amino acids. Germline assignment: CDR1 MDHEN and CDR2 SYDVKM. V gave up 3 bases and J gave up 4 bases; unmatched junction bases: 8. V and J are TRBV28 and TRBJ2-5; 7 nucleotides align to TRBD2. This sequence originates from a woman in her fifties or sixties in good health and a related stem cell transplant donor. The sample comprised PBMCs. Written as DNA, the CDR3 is TGTGCCAGCAGTTTTATTGGGACGGGAGGAGAGACCCAGTACTTC. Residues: CASSFIGTGGETQYF.